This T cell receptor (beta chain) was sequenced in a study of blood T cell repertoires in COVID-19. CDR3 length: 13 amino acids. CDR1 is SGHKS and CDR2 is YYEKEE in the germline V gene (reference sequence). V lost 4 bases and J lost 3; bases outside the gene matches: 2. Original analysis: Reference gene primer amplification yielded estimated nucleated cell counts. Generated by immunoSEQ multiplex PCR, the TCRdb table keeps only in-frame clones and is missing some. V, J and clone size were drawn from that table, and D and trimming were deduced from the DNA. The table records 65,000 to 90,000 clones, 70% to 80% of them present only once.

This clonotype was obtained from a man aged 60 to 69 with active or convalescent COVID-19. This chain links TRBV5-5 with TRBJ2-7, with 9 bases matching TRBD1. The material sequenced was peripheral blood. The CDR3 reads CASSRGQGYEQYF. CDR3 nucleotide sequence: TGTGCCAGCAGCAGGGGACAGGGCTACGAGCAGTACTTC.